Listed here are 4 T cell receptor beta chains from one sample, sequenced in a study of shared clonotypes between healthy human individuals. The method was immunoSEQ multiplex PCR; TCRdb's version includes in-frame clones alone and lacks a portion of them. The sample has hundreds of thousands of clones, around 80% seen once. Material: PBMCs. Source of these receptors: a woman aged 35 to 49 in good health. Some clones in this sample may be carry-over from other donors' samples.

The rearrangement uses TRBV12-5 and TRBJ2-6; D not resolved. Trimming pared 4 bases from V and 1 base from J, leaving 2 bases between. Looked up from germline, CDR1 is LGHNT and CDR2 is FRNRAP. The CDR3 length is 13 residues. The CDR3 sequence: CASGSSGANVLTF. DNA of the CDR3: TGTGCTAGTGGTTCGTCTGGGGCCAACGTCCTGACTTTC.

This sequence joins TRBV5-1 and TRBJ1-5; D is uncertain. Looked up from germline, CDR1 is SGHRS and CDR2 is YFSETQ. V lost 0 bases and J lost 1, with 11 bases in between. The CDR3 has 16 amino acids. CDR3 in amino acids: CASSLGTVESNQPQHF. In DNA form, the CDR3 reads TGCGCCAGCAGCTTGGGGACCGTTGAAAGCAATCAGCCCCAGCATTTT.

Comments on this clone: The junction shows a germline mismatch at one end, possibly a read error. The chain employs TRBV5-6 and TRBJ2-2, with 9 bases identical to TRBD1. CDR1 is SGHDT and CDR2 is YYEEEE in the germline V gene. The CDR3 is 15 amino acids. The CDR3 DNA reads as TGTGCCAGCAGCTACGGACAGGGGTACACCGGGGAGCTGCTTTTT. Amino acids: CASSYGQGYTGELLF.

V gene TRBV7-9 combines with J gene TRBJ1-2, with D perhaps matching TRBD1 (5 bases). The V gene lost 1 base and the J gene lost 6 bases, with 12 bases spanning the gap. The germline V gene has CDR1 SEHNR and CDR2 FQNEAQ (reference sequence). The CDR3 has 14 amino acids. The CDR3 sequence is CASSLETAGNGYTF. CDR3 coding DNA: TGTGCCAGCAGCTTAGAGACGGCAGGGAATGGCTACACCTTC.